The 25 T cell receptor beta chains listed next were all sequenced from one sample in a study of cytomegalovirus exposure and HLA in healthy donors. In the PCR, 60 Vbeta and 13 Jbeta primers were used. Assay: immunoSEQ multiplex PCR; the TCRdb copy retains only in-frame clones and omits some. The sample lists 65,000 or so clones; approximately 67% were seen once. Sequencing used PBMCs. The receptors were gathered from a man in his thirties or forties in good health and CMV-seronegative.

The CDR3 nucleotides are TGTGCCAGCACCCTAGCGGGGGCGAACCAAGAGACCCAGTACTTC. Encoded protein: CASTLAGANQETQYF. V is TRBV6-5 and J is TRBJ2-5; 10 bases fit TRBD2. Germline lookup yields CDR1 MNHEY and CDR2 SVGAGI. There are 15 residues in the CDR3. V lost 7 bases and J lost 0; bases outside the gene matches: 5.

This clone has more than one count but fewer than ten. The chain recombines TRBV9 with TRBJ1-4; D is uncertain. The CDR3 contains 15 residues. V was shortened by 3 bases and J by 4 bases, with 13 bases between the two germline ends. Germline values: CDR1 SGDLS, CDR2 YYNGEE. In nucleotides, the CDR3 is TGTGCCAGCAGCGCCACGGTGGGGAGTAATGAAAAACTGTTTTTT. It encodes CASSATVGSNEKLFF.

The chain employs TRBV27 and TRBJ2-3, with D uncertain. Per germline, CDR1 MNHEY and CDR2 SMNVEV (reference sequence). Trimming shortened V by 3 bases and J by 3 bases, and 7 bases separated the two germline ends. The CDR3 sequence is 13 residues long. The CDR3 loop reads CASSLSRTDTQYF. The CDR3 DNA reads TGTGCCAGCAGTTTGAGCAGGACAGATACGCAGTATTTT.

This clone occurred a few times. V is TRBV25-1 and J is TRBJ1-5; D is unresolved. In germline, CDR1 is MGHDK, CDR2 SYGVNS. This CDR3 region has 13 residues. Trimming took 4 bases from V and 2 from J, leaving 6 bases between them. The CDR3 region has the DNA TGTGCCAGCAGTGGACTTGGCAATCAGCCCCAGCATTTT. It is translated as CASSGLGNQPQHF.

The CDR3 protein is CASGGTGVFEKLFF. CDR3 sequence (DNA): TGTGCCAGCGGGGGGACAGGGGTTTTTGAAAAACTGTTTTTT. The chain has TRBV2 and TRBJ1-4, with TRBD1 matching over 10 bases. The junction had 7 bases not matched to a gene; V was cut back by 8 bases and J by 7 bases. The CDR3 totals 14 residues. The germline V gene encodes CDR1 SNHLY and CDR2 FYNNEI.

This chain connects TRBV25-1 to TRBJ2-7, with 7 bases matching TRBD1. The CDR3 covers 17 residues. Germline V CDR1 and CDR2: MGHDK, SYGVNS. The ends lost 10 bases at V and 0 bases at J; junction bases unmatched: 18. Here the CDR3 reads CATKGAGTVISSYEQYF. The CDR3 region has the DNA TGTGCCACCAAGGGGGCCGGGACAGTGATTTCCTCCTACGAGCAGTACTTC.

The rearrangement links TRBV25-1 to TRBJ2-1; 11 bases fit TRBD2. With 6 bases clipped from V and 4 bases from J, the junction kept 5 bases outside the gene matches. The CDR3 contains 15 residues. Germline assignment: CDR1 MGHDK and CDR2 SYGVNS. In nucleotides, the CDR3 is TGTGCCAGCAGCCTAGGGACTAGCGGATACAATGAGCAGTTCTTC. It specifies CASSLGTSGYNEQFF.

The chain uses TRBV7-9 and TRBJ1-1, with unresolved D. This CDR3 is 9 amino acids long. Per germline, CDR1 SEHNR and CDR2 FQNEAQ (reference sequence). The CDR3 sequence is CSGKKEAFF. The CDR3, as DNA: TGTTCGGGGAAGAAAGAAGCTTTCTTT.

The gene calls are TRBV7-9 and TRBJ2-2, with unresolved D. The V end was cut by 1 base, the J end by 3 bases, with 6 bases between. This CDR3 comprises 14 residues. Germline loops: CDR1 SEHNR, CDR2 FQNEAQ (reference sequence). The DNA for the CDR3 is TGTGCCAGCAGCTTAGTCGGGTACACCGGGGAGCTGTTTTTT. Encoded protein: CASSLVGYTGELFF.

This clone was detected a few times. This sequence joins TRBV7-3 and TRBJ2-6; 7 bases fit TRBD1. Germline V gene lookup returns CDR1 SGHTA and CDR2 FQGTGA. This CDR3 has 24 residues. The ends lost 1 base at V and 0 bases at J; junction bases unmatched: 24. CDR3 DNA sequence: TGTGCCAGCAGCTTAAAATATCGGACTTACGCGACAGGGATGGAGAGCTCTGGGGCCAACGTCCTGACTTTC. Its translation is CASSLKYRTYATGMESSGANVLTF.

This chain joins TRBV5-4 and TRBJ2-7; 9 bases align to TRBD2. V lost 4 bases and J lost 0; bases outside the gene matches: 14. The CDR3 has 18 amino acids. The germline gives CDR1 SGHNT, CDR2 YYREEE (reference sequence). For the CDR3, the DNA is TGTGCCAGCAGCCCCCAACTGTTGACTAGCGGTAGCTCCTACGAGCAGTACTTC. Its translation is CASSPQLLTSGSSYEQYF.

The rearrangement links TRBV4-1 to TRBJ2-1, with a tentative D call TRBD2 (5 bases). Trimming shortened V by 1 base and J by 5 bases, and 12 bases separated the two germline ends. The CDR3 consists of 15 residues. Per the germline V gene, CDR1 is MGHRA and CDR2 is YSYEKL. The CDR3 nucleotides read TGCGCCAGCAGCCAAGGACGGGGTCCAAACAATGAGCAGTTCTTC. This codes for CASSQGRGPNNEQFF.

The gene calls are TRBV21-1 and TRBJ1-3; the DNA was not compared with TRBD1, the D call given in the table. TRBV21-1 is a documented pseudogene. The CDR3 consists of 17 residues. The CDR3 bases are TGTGCCAGCAGCAAAGCTTACAAGACAGGGGTAAGAAACACCATATATTTT. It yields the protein CASSKAYKTGVRNTIYF.

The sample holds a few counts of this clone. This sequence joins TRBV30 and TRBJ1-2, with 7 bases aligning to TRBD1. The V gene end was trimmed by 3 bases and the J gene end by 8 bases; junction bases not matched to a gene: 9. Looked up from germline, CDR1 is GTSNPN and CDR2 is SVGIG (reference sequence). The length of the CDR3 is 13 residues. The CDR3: CAWSADRSWGYTF. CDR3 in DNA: TGTGCCTGGAGCGCGGACAGGTCCTGGGGCTACACCTTC.

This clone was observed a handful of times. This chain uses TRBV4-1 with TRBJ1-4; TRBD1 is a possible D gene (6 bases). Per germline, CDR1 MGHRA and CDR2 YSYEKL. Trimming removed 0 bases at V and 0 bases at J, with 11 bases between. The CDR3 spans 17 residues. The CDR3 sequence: CASSQDGTKATNEKLFF. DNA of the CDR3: TGCGCCAGCAGCCAAGATGGGACAAAGGCAACTAATGAAAAACTGTTTTTT.

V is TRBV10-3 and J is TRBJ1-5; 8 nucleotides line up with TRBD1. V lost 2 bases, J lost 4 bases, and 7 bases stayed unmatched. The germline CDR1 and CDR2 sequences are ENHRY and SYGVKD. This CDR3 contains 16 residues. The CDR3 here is CAISESGQGVNQPQHF. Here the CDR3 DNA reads TGTGCCATCAGTGAGAGCGGACAGGGCGTAAATCAGCCCCAGCATTTT.

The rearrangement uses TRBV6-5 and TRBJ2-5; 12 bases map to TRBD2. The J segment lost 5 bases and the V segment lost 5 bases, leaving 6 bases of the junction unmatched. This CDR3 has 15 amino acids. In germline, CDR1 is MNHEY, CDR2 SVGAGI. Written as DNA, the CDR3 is TGTGCCAGCAGTCGACTAGCGGGGGCGCAGGAGACCCAGTACTTC. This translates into CASSRLAGAQETQYF.

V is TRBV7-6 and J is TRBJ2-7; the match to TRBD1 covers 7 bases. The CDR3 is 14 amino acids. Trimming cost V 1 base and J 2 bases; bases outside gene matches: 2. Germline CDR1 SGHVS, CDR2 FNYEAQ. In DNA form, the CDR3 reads TGTGCCAGCAGCTTAGGGACAGGAGCCTACGAGCAGTACTTC. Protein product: CASSLGTGAYEQYF.

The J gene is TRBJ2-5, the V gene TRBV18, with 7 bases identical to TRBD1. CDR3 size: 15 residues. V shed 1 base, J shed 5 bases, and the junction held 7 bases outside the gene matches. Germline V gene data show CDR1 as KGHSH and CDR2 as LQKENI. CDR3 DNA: TGTGCCAGCTCACCACTCCAGGACAGGCGGGAGACCCAGTACTTC. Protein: CASSPLQDRRETQYF.

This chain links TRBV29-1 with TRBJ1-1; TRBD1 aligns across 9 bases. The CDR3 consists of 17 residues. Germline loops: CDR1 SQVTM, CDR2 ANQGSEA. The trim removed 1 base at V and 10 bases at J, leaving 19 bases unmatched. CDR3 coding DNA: TGCAGCGTTGAAGGCCGGACAGGGGCCGACGGTCCTTCCGGAGCTTTCTTT. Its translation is CSVEGRTGADGPSGAFF.

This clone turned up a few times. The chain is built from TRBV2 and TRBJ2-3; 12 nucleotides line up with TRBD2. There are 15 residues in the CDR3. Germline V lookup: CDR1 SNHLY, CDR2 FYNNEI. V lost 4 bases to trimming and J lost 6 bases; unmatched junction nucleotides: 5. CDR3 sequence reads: CASSGLAGGMDTQYF. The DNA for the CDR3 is TGTGCCAGCAGTGGGCTAGCGGGGGGGATGGATACGCAGTATTTT.

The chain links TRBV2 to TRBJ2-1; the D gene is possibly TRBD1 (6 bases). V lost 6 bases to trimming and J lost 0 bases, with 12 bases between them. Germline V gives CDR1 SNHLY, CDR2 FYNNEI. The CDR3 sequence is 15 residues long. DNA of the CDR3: TGTGCCAGCAGCCAACAGGGAAGCTCCTACAATGAGCAGTTCTTC. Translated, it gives CASSQQGSSYNEQFF. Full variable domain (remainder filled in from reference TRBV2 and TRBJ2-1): EPEVTQTPSHQVTQMGQEVILRCVPISNHLYFYWYRQILGQKVEFLVSFYNNEISEKSEIFDDQFSVERPDGSNFTLKIRSTKLEDSAMYFCASSQQGSSYNEQFFGPGTRLTVL.

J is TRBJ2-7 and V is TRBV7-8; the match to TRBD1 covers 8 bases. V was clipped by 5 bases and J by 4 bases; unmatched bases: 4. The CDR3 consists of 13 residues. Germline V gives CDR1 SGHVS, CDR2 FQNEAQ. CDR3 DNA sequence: TGTGCCAGCAGCGCAGACAGGGGATACGAGCAGTACTTC. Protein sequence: CASSADRGYEQYF.

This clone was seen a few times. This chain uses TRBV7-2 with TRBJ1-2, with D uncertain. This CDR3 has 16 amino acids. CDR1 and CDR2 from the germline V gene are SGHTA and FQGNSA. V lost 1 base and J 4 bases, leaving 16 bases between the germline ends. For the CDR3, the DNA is TGTGCCAGCAGCTTAGACAACCCAACCCCCCCCTATGGCTACACCTTC. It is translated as CASSLDNPTPPYGYTF.

CDR3 residues: CASSFDRDTGELFF. CDR3 in DNA: TGTGCCAGCAGCTTCGACAGGGACACCGGGGAGCTGTTTTTT. The chain is built from TRBV7-2 and TRBJ2-2; 7 nucleotides line up with TRBD1. This CDR3 comprises 14 residues. Germline V gene lookup returns CDR1 SGHTA and CDR2 FQGNSA. V lost 3 bases to trimming and J lost 3 bases; unmatched junction nucleotides: 1.